The sequence of this T cell receptor beta chain was determined in a study of blood T cell repertoires in COVID-19. Study context: The cDNA or gDNA used as material had been derived from T cells, B-cell-depleted T cells, or PBMCs.

V lost 2 bases and J lost 2; bases outside the gene matches: 2. The CDR3 extends over 14 amino acids. Germline V CDR1 and CDR2: MNHEY, SMNVEV (reference sequence). Profiled with immunoSEQ multiplex PCR; TCRdb holds only in-frame clones, not every one. This sample carries 280,000 or so clones, 88% of them seen once, and the ten largest clones take just under 9.5%. The origin of this receptor is a man younger than 30 with active or convalescent COVID-19. Sequenced: peripheral blood. V and J are TRBV27 and TRBJ1-2; 7 bases are shared with TRBD1. CDR3 sequence (DNA): TGTGCCAGCAGTTTAAGAGGGGGCAACTATGGCTACACCTTC. It is translated as CASSLRGGNYGYTF.